A single sample gave rise to the 31 T cell receptor beta chains below, sequenced in a study of Graves' ophthalmopathy and Graves' hyperthyroidism. Amplified material comprised TCR beta CDR3 regions derived from RNA transcripts. First-round RT-PCR relied on HTBI primers, and a second-round multiplex PCR came next. TCRdb independently ran MiXCR on the multiplex PCR reads; one entry per CDR3 protein. The repertoire holds about 160,000 distinct CDR3 sequences, around 39% seen once, with 8% to 9.5% in the top ten. Source material: peripheral blood. The source of these receptors is a man aged 25 to 40 with Graves' ophthalmopathy.

This clonotype has a count of ten or more. The genes are TRBV12-3 or TRBV12-4 and TRBJ2-7, with D perhaps given as TRBD1 or TRBD2 (6 bases each). The length of the CDR3 is 14 residues. V shed 3 bases and J shed 3 bases, with 12 bases lying between them. The CDR3 region is CASSFRQEGYEQYF. CDR3 nucleotide sequence: TGTGCCAGCAGTTTTCGACAGGAGGGCTACGAGCAGTACTTC.

V and J are TRBV6-2 or TRBV6-3 and TRBJ1-6, with 9 bases fitting TRBD1. The ends lost 2 bases at V and 9 bases at J; junction bases unmatched: 11. Looked up from germline, CDR1 is MNHEY and CDR2 is SVGEGT. The CDR3 extends over 17 amino acids. The CDR3 coding sequence is TGTGCCAGCAGTTACGCAGGAATAGGGACAGGGATTTCACCCCTCCACTTT. This codes for CASSYAGIGTGISPLHF.

This clonotype has at least ten counts. The J gene is TRBJ2-4, the V gene TRBV19; D is ambiguous. The length of the CDR3 is 15 residues. The V and J ends lost 2 bases and 5 bases respectively, with 13 bases between them. Germline CDR1 LNHDA, CDR2 SQIVND (reference sequence). CDR3 sequence (DNA): TGTGCCAGTAGTATAAACGAGGCGGCCCAAAACATTCAGTACTTC. This codes for CASSINEAAQNIQYF.

This clonotype was found many times. This chain joins TRBV24-1 and TRBJ1-5; D might be TRBD1 (5 bases). V was shortened by 5 bases and J by 2 bases, with 9 bases between the two germline ends. Germline V CDR1 and CDR2: KGHDR, SFDVKD. The CDR3 runs to 14 residues. CDR3 nucleotides: TGTGCCACCAGTGCGGGGGGAGGCAATCAGCCCCAGCATTTT. Protein sequence: CATSAGGGNQPQHF.

This clonotype occurred many times. The chain combines TRBV25-1 with TRBJ1-5; D is unclear. Germline assignment: CDR1 MGHDK and CDR2 SYGVNS. V was clipped by 3 bases and J by 3 bases, with 9 bases between them. The CDR3 has 14 amino acids. CDR3 sequence: CASSDGTVNQPQHF. The CDR3 nucleotides read TGTGCCAGCAGTGACGGTACAGTCAATCAGCCCCAGCATTTT.

The chain employs TRBV12-3 or TRBV12-4 and TRBJ2-7; D gene unclear. The CDR3 has 12 residues. The ends were cut back, 2 bases at V and 7 bases at J, with 9 bases in the middle. This CDR3 reads CASSLSRWEQYF. DNA of the CDR3: TGTGCCAGCAGTTTATCCCGATGGGAGCAGTACTTC.

This clonotype was picked up many times. The J gene is TRBJ2-7, the V gene TRBV12-3 or TRBV12-4, with TRBD2 matching over 16 bases. The CDR3 consists of 19 residues. V gave up 4 bases and J gave up 2 bases; unmatched junction bases: 11. This CDR3 is CASSSHHIGTSGRAYEQYF. In nucleotides, the CDR3 is TGTGCCAGCAGTTCACATCACATTGGGACTAGCGGGAGGGCCTACGAGCAGTACTTC.

At least ten counts were recorded for this clonotype. The genes are TRBV5-1 and TRBJ1-2; D is ambiguous. Trimming removed 1 base from V and 5 bases from J, with 9 bases in between. This CDR3 spans 13 amino acids. Germline V gives CDR1 SGHRS, CDR2 YFSETQ. Here the CDR3 reads CASSLPNDYGYTF. The CDR3 DNA follows: TGCGCCAGCAGCTTGCCCAACGATTATGGCTACACCTTC.

This clonotype ranks as medium-sized. The rearrangement uses TRBV4-2 and TRBJ1-1; no definite D call. CDR3 length equals 13 residues. With 6 bases removed from V and 6 bases from J, the gap between germline ends came to 14 bases. In germline, CDR1 is LGHNA, CDR2 YNFKEQ. In DNA form, the CDR3 reads TGTGCCAGCAGTCAGACCAAAGTCTCTGAAGCTTTCTTT. This translates into CASSQTKVSEAFF.

This clonotype was seen only a few times. V gene TRBV12-3 or TRBV12-4 combines with J gene TRBJ2-2; 8 nucleotides match TRBD1. The CDR3 runs to 15 residues. With V trimmed by 6 bases and J by 5 bases, 8 bases remained unmatched. The DNA for the CDR3 is TGTGCCAGCAGATTGGGACAGGATTGGACCGGGGAGCTGTTTTTT. Translated: CASRLGQDWTGELFF.

The rearrangement links TRBV7-3 to TRBJ1-1, with D unresolved. The CDR3 is 15 residues long. The V gene's germline CDR1 is SGHTA and CDR2 FQGTGA. V was clipped by 5 bases and J by 3 bases, with 16 bases between them. The CDR3 DNA follows: TGTGCCAGCAGCCCCACCCCCGGGAGAGACACTGAAGCTTTCTTT. It yields the protein CASSPTPGRDTEAFF.

This clonotype was counted many times. The chain recombines TRBV7-2 with TRBJ2-7; the match to TRBD2 covers 7 bases. The CDR3 is 16 amino acids. V dropped 1 base and J dropped 3; count of bases not matched to a gene: 9. Germline assignment: CDR1 SGHTA and CDR2 FQGNSA. The CDR3 sequence: CASSLGGTIVDYEQYF. The CDR3 DNA sequence: TGTGCCAGCAGCTTAGGGGGGACTATTGTAGACTACGAGCAGTACTTC.

In this sample, this clonotype turned up many times. This sequence joins TRBV29-1 and TRBJ2-7; TRBD2 matches 7 bases. The CDR3 length is 12 residues. With 7 bases clipped from V and 3 bases from J, the junction kept 6 bases outside the gene matches. Germline loops: CDR1 SQVTM, CDR2 ANQGSEA. CDR3 loop: CSATSPNYEQYF. The CDR3 DNA is TGCAGCGCGACTAGCCCGAACTACGAGCAGTACTTC.

In its sample, this clonotype was seen many times. The rearrangement uses TRBV30 and TRBJ2-7; 11 bases line up with TRBD1. Germline V gene data show CDR1 as GTSNPN and CDR2 as SVGIG (reference sequence). There are 14 residues in the CDR3. V gave up 5 bases and J gave up 3 bases; unmatched junction bases: 6. This chain's CDR3 is CAWAPDRGRYEQYF. The DNA for the CDR3 is TGTGCCTGGGCTCCGGACAGGGGGCGCTACGAGCAGTACTTC.

V gene TRBV20-1 combines with J gene TRBJ2-5; D gene ambiguous. V was clipped by 5 bases and J by 1 base, with 11 bases between them. Germline V CDR1 and CDR2: DFQATT, SNEGSKA (reference sequence). This CDR3 contains 13 residues. The CDR3 DNA reads TGCAGTGCTCCTGACACTTTCCAAGAGACCCAGTACTTC. This codes for CSAPDTFQETQYF.

Notes on this clonotype: Without the conserved terminal phenylalanine or tryptophan, this CDR3 likely stems from a read error. V gene TRBV7-2 combines with J gene TRBJ2-5, with D perhaps TRBD2 (6 bases). The V and J ends lost 6 bases and 7 bases respectively, with 12 bases between them. From germline, CDR1 is SGHTA and CDR2 FQGNSA. The CDR3 is 12 amino acids. The chain's CDR3 is CASREGPWTQYL. The CDR3 DNA reads TGTGCCAGCAGGGAGGGTCCCTGGACCCAGTACCTC.

This clonotype showed up many times. The chain is built from TRBV6-2 or TRBV6-3 and TRBJ2-5; D not resolved. CDR3 length equals 14 residues. Germline values: CDR1 MNHEY, CDR2 SVGEGT. V was trimmed by 4 bases and J by 5 bases, leaving 14 bases between them. The CDR3 sequence is CASSWADLGETQYF. Here the CDR3 DNA reads TGTGCCAGCAGTTGGGCGGACCTGGGGGAGACCCAGTACTTC.

This chain joins TRBV12-3 or TRBV12-4 and TRBJ1-5, with unresolved D. The CDR3 is 14 amino acids. The V and J ends lost 1 base and 4 bases respectively, with 8 bases between them. The CDR3 region is CASSLDGVNQPQHF. The CDR3 nucleotides read TGTGCCAGCAGTTTAGATGGGGTAAATCAGCCCCAGCATTTT.

In this sample, this clonotype turned up many times. The J gene is TRBJ2-7, the V gene TRBV6-2 or TRBV6-3, with D maybe TRBD1 (6 bases). The CDR3 runs to 15 residues. V was trimmed by 2 bases and J by 3 bases, leaving 14 bases between them. Germline CDR1 MNHEY, CDR2 SVGEGT. CDR3 sequence: CASSYTPGVHYEQYF. The CDR3, as DNA: TGTGCCAGCAGTTACACCCCAGGGGTGCACTACGAGCAGTACTTC.

This clonotype was detected many times. This chain uses TRBV20-1 with TRBJ2-5; no clear D. Germline CDR1 and CDR2: DFQATT and SNEGSKA (reference sequence). The CDR3 totals 10 residues. Trimming cost V 3 bases and J 1 base, with 0 bases left between them. DNA for the CDR3: TGCAGTGCTAGCCAAGAGACCCAGTACTTC. This encodes CSASQETQYF.

This clonotype was seen at least ten times. The genes are TRBV5-1 and TRBJ2-5; 9 positions agree with TRBD1. The germline V gene encodes CDR1 SGHRS and CDR2 YFSETQ. Trimming cost V 4 bases and J 3 bases; bases outside gene matches: 10. The CDR3 has 16 amino acids. The CDR3 nucleotides read TGCGCCAGCAGCAACGCCGGGACAGGGAGTAAAGAGACCCAGTACTTC. It translates to CASSNAGTGSKETQYF.

This clonotype has at least ten counts. This chain links TRBV7-2 with TRBJ2-7, with 8 bases aligning to TRBD2. The ends lost 2 bases at V and 1 base at J; junction bases unmatched: 4. Per the germline V gene, CDR1 is SGHTA and CDR2 is FQGNSA. The CDR3 runs to 15 residues. The CDR3 nucleotides read TGTGCCAGCAGCTTAATGGGCGGGAGGTCCTACGAGCAGTACTTC. Residues: CASSLMGGRSYEQYF.

The gene calls are TRBV5-1 and TRBJ2-7, with 7 bases identical to TRBD2. The CDR3 is made up of 14 amino acids. V lost 4 bases, J lost 2 bases, and 6 bases stayed unmatched. Germline loops: CDR1 SGHRS, CDR2 YFSETQ. CDR3 in DNA: TGCGCCAGCAGCGGGGGGGACCGACCCTACGAGCAGTACTTC. It is translated as CASSGGDRPYEQYF. Variable domain in full (rest from reference TRBV5-1 and TRBJ2-7): KAGVTQTPRYLIKTRGQQVTLSCSPISGHRSVSWYQQTPGQGLQFLFEYFSETQRNKGNFPGRFSGRQFSNSRSEMNVSTLELGDSALYLCASSGGDRPYEQYFGPGTRLTVT.

The chain is built from TRBV12-3 or TRBV12-4 and TRBJ1-1, with a weak D call TRBD1 (6 bases). The V gene lost 0 bases and the J gene lost 0 bases, with 8 bases spanning the gap. The CDR3 totals 15 residues. This CDR3 is CASSLAAGVNTEAFF. The DNA of the CDR3 is TGTGCCAGCAGTTTAGCGGCAGGGGTGAACACTGAAGCTTTCTTT.

This clonotype was seen ten or more times. Here the CDR3 DNA reads TGTGCCAGTAGTAACGGAATGACAGGGGATCAGCCCCAGCATTTT. Residues: CASSNGMTGDQPQHF. The V gene is TRBV19, the J gene TRBJ1-5; 8 positions agree with TRBD1. V was pared by 4 bases and J by 5 bases, with 7 bases of the junction left unmatched. The CDR3 contains 15 residues. The germline V gene encodes CDR1 LNHDA and CDR2 SQIVND (reference sequence).

This clonotype was counted ten times or more. In DNA form, the CDR3 reads TGCAGTGCACAAGGCAGGGGGACGTACGAGCAGTACTTC. The encoded protein is CSAQGRGTYEQYF. The chain recombines TRBV20-1 with TRBJ2-7, with 7 bases aligning to TRBD1. Germline assignment: CDR1 DFQATT and CDR2 SNEGSKA (reference sequence). The CDR3 contains 13 residues. Trimming cost V 6 bases and J 4 bases; bases outside gene matches: 9.

This clonotype was detected ten times or more. The chain employs TRBV11-3 and TRBJ2-7; 9 bases match TRBD1. Germline V lookup: CDR1 SGHNT, CDR2 YENEEA. V shed 5 bases, J shed 3 bases, and the junction held 5 bases outside the gene matches. CDR3 size: 14 residues. CDR3 loop: CASSATGGVYEQYF. The CDR3 nucleotides read TGTGCCAGCAGCGCGACAGGGGGAGTCTACGAGCAGTACTTC.

V and J are TRBV28 and TRBJ2-7, with 10 bases fitting TRBD1. The length of the CDR3 is 14 residues. CDR1 is MDHEN, CDR2 SYDVKM, per germline. V dropped 8 bases and J dropped 3; count of bases not matched to a gene: 7. The CDR3 reads CASQRQGAVYEQYF. DNA of the CDR3: TGTGCCAGCCAACGACAGGGGGCCGTCTACGAGCAGTACTTC.

This clonotype occurred many times. This chain connects TRBV6-5 to TRBJ1-1; D is possibly TRBD1 (5 bases). From germline, CDR1 is MNHEY and CDR2 SVGAGI. The CDR3 runs 13 residues. Trimming removed 2 bases from V and 4 bases from J, with 8 bases in between. The CDR3 protein is CASSYGGGTEAFF. In DNA, the CDR3 is TGTGCCAGCAGTTACGGGGGAGGCACTGAAGCTTTCTTT.

This chain uses TRBV12-3 or TRBV12-4 with TRBJ2-5, with 8 bases that match TRBD2. Trimming took 4 bases from V and 1 from J; bases not matched to a gene: 11. CDR3 length: 17 residues. CDR3 residues: CASSSGRVAGSQETQYF. The CDR3 DNA sequence: TGTGCCAGCAGTTCCGGGAGAGTAGCGGGGTCCCAAGAGACCCAGTACTTC.

This clonotype has at least ten counts. CDR3 in DNA: TGTGCCAGCAGTCCGGGGACGATTTATAGCAATCAGCCCCAGCATTTT. It yields the protein CASSPGTIYSNQPQHF. J is TRBJ1-5 and V is TRBV12-3 or TRBV12-4, with D possibly matching TRBD1 (5 bases). The CDR3 runs to 16 residues. V was pared by 5 bases and J by 0 bases, with 14 bases between.